This T cell receptor beta chain was sequenced in a study of blood T cell repertoires in COVID-19. About the study: Sources were T cells, B-cell-depleted T cells, or PBMCs; the material itself was cDNA or gDNA.

Cohort assignment relied on participant-reported clinical history. Recovered status applied to Cohort 3 donors who had two consecutive negative PCRs. It also applied to those with clearance or with symptom resolution. Profiled with immunoSEQ multiplex PCR; TCRdb holds only in-frame clones, not every one. The table shows approximately 200,000 clones, with about 82% occurring only once. The CDR3 is 14 amino acids. Looked up from germline, CDR1 is MDHEN and CDR2 is SYDVKM. The J segment lost 0 bases and the V segment lost 7 bases, leaving 5 bases of the junction unmatched. V and J are TRBV28 and TRBJ2-7; 8 bases are shared with TRBD2. The sequenced material came from PBMCs or T cells enriched from blood (not recorded which). The TCR originated in a woman aged 25-40 years who had recovered from COVID-19. The CDR3 protein is CASNLAGSSYEQYF. In DNA, the CDR3 is TGTGCCAGCAATCTAGCGGGTAGCTCCTACGAGCAGTACTTC.